Listed below are T cell receptor beta chains from one sample, sequenced in a study of blood T cell repertoires in COVID-19. TCRdb keeps only in-frame clones here, not all; method: immunoSEQ multiplex PCR. The repertoire has about 140,000 clones, around 90% of them found once; the top ten carry 1.5% to 2%. Sequenced sample: peripheral blood. These receptors all come from a man aged 65-85 years with acute or convalescent COVID-19. Both conserved end residues are part of each CDR3. Fields, in order: D gene, CDR3 length, clone size, J gene, V gene, CDR3 protein, CDR3 DNA. The D gene is left open where the match is weak. The size entry is marked missing in some rows and otherwise reads once, few, many or a size class.

d_gene: -
len: 18
abundance: -
j_gene: TRBJ1-6
v_gene: TRBV2
CDR3aa: CASSEAEGLFSYNSPLHF
CDR3nt: TGTGCCAGCAGTGAAGCAGAGGGCCTCTTCTCCTATAATTCACCCCTCCACTTT

d_gene: -
len: 15
abundance: -
j_gene: TRBJ1-2
v_gene: TRBV4-1
CDR3aa: CASSQATGIDYGYTF
CDR3nt: TGCGCCAGCAGCCAAGCCACAGGGATCGACTATGGCTACACCTTC

d_gene: TRBD1
len: 14
abundance: few
j_gene: TRBJ1-6
v_gene: TRBV5-1
CDR3aa: CASSLGTGHSPLHF
CDR3nt: TGCGCCAGCAGCTTAGGGACAGGGCATTCACCCCTCCACTTT

d_gene: -
len: 18
abundance: -
j_gene: TRBJ2-6
v_gene: TRBV27
CDR3aa: CASSLVGVSYSGANVLTF
CDR3nt: TGTGCCAGCAGCCTCGTCGGAGTCAGCTACTCTGGGGCCAACGTCCTGACTTTC

d_gene: -
len: 14
abundance: -
j_gene: TRBJ1-6
v_gene: TRBV7-9
CDR3aa: CASSLETRNSPLHF
CDR3nt: TGTGCCAGCAGCTTGGAGACGAGAAATTCACCCCTCCACTTT

d_gene: -
len: 14
abundance: -
j_gene: TRBJ1-2
v_gene: TRBV28
CDR3aa: CASSYAGTNYGYTF
CDR3nt: TGTGCCAGCAGTTACGCCGGGACAAACTATGGCTACACCTTC

d_gene: -
len: 15
abundance: -
j_gene: TRBJ2-7
v_gene: TRBV6-2/TRBV6-3
CDR3aa: CASSGVGTGSYEQYF
CDR3nt: TGTGCCAGCAGTGGCGTGGGAACAGGCTCCTACGAGCAGTACTTC

d_gene: -
len: 15
abundance: -
j_gene: TRBJ1-6
v_gene: TRBV6-5
CDR3aa: CASSLGGRMNSPLHF
CDR3nt: TGTGCCAGCAGTTTAGGGGGACGTATGAATTCACCCCTCCACTTT

d_gene: TRBD2
len: 16
abundance: -
j_gene: TRBJ2-3
v_gene: TRBV6-6
CDR3aa: CASRGLAGGSTDTQYF
CDR3nt: TGTGCCAGCAGAGGACTAGCGGGAGGGAGCACAGATACGCAGTATTTT

d_gene: -
len: 17
abundance: -
j_gene: TRBJ2-2
v_gene: TRBV14
CDR3aa: CASSQERERPNTGELFF
CDR3nt: TGTGCCAGCAGCCAAGAACGCGAGCGGCCCAACACCGGGGAGCTGTTTTTT

d_gene: TRBD2
len: 15
abundance: -
j_gene: TRBJ2-7
v_gene: TRBV6-5
CDR3aa: CASSYSAGEHYEQYF
CDR3nt: TGTGCCAGCAGTTACTCGGCGGGAGAACACTACGAGCAGTACTTC

d_gene: TRBD1
len: 15
abundance: once
j_gene: TRBJ1-2
v_gene: TRBV5-4
CDR3aa: CASSLAGTGLYGYTF
CDR3nt: TGTGCCAGCAGCTTGGCCGGGACAGGCCTATATGGCTACACCTTC

d_gene: -
len: 11
abundance: -
j_gene: TRBJ2-5
v_gene: TRBV20-1
CDR3aa: CSATYRETQYF
CDR3nt: TGCAGTGCAACCTACCGAGAGACCCAGTACTTC

d_gene: TRBD1
len: 13
abundance: few
j_gene: TRBJ1-2
v_gene: TRBV5-1
CDR3aa: CASSSSDTGDYTF
CDR3nt: TGCGCCAGCAGCTCCTCCGACACAGGGGACTACACCTTC

d_gene: -
len: 14
abundance: -
j_gene: TRBJ2-1
v_gene: TRBV9
CDR3aa: CASSAGVRGNEQFF
CDR3nt: TGTGCCAGCAGCGCAGGGGTCCGCGGCAATGAGCAGTTCTTC

d_gene: -
len: 12
abundance: -
j_gene: TRBJ2-7
v_gene: TRBV5-4
CDR3aa: CASSWAGYEQYF
CDR3nt: TGTGCCAGCAGCTGGGCGGGGTACGAGCAGTACTTC

d_gene: -
len: 13
abundance: once
j_gene: TRBJ2-1
v_gene: TRBV2
CDR3aa: CASSERVRSEQFF
CDR3nt: TGTGCCAGCAGTGAAAGAGTGCGGAGTGAGCAGTTCTTC

d_gene: -
len: 16
abundance: -
j_gene: TRBJ2-3
v_gene: TRBV6-5
CDR3aa: CASSSPGQPSTDTQYF
CDR3nt: TGTGCCAGCAGTTCTCCGGGACAACCTAGCACAGATACGCAGTATTTT

d_gene: -
len: 14
abundance: -
j_gene: TRBJ2-3
v_gene: TRBV5-1
CDR3aa: CASSLGVAPDTQYF
CDR3nt: TGCGCCAGCAGCTTGGGGGTAGCACCAGATACGCAGTATTTT

d_gene: TRBD2
len: 17
abundance: -
j_gene: TRBJ2-1
v_gene: TRBV7-9
CDR3aa: CASSSTSGGANYNEQFF
CDR3nt: TGTGCCAGCAGCTCGACTAGCGGGGGGGCCAACTACAATGAGCAGTTCTTC

d_gene: -
len: 14
abundance: once
j_gene: TRBJ2-1
v_gene: TRBV28
CDR3aa: CASSLASANNEQFF
CDR3nt: TGTGCCAGCAGTCTGGCTAGCGCTAACAATGAGCAGTTCTTC

d_gene: TRBD1
len: 13
abundance: -
j_gene: TRBJ1-6
v_gene: TRBV19
CDR3aa: CASGDRGGSPLHF
CDR3nt: TGTGCCAGTGGAGACAGGGGCGGCTCACCCCTCCACTTT

d_gene: -
len: 14
abundance: -
j_gene: TRBJ1-6
v_gene: TRBV5-1
CDR3aa: CASSLGTENSPLHF
CDR3nt: TGCGCCAGCAGCTTGGGGACAGAAAATTCACCCCTCCACTTT

d_gene: -
len: 14
abundance: once
j_gene: TRBJ1-5
v_gene: TRBV19
CDR3aa: CASSNRVGNQPQHF
CDR3nt: TGTGCCAGTAGTAACAGGGTTGGCAATCAGCCCCAGCATTTT

d_gene: TRBD2
len: 15
abundance: once
j_gene: TRBJ2-1
v_gene: TRBV7-9
CDR3aa: CASSLVGTSYNEQFF
CDR3nt: TGTGCCAGCAGCTTAGTTGGGACTAGTTACAATGAGCAGTTCTTC

d_gene: -
len: 17
abundance: -
j_gene: TRBJ1-1
v_gene: TRBV25-1
CDR3aa: CASSESLQSKLNTEAFF
CDR3nt: TGTGCCAGCAGTGAATCTCTACAGTCTAAATTGAACACTGAAGCTTTCTTT

d_gene: -
len: 15
abundance: once
j_gene: TRBJ1-1
v_gene: TRBV18
CDR3aa: CASSPNTESSIEAFF
CDR3nt: TGTGCCAGCTCACCAAATACAGAGTCCTCCATTGAAGCTTTCTTT

d_gene: TRBD2
len: 17
abundance: -
j_gene: TRBJ2-5
v_gene: TRBV9
CDR3aa: CASSVAGSGAGVETQYF
CDR3nt: TGTGCCAGCAGCGTAGCAGGCAGCGGGGCTGGGGTAGAGACCCAGTACTTC

d_gene: -
len: 16
abundance: -
j_gene: TRBJ2-1
v_gene: TRBV3-1/TRBV3-2
CDR3aa: CASSQGGTRPRYEQFF
CDR3nt: TGTGCCAGCAGCCAAGGTGGGACAAGGCCGAGGTATGAGCAGTTCTTC

d_gene: -
len: 13
abundance: -
j_gene: TRBJ2-7
v_gene: TRBV10-3
CDR3aa: CAISGQRTYEQYF
CDR3nt: TGTGCCATCAGCGGACAGCGTACCTACGAGCAGTACTTC

d_gene: -
len: 15
abundance: -
j_gene: TRBJ2-1
v_gene: TRBV7-3
CDR3aa: CASSLTQGSYNEQFF
CDR3nt: TGTGCCAGCAGCTTAACTCAGGGGTCCTACAATGAGCAGTTCTTC

d_gene: TRBD1
len: 15
abundance: -
j_gene: TRBJ1-1
v_gene: TRBV4-2
CDR3aa: CASSQGQGAGTEAFF
CDR3nt: TGTGCCAGCAGCCAAGGACAGGGGGCTGGTACTGAAGCTTTCTTT

d_gene: TRBD1
len: 14
abundance: -
j_gene: TRBJ1-1
v_gene: TRBV11-2
CDR3aa: CASGTGLGNTEAFF
CDR3nt: TGTGCCAGTGGGACAGGGCTGGGGAACACTGAAGCTTTCTTT

d_gene: -
len: 13
abundance: -
j_gene: TRBJ2-2
v_gene: TRBV19
CDR3aa: CASSMRVTGELFF
CDR3nt: TGTGCCAGTAGTATGCGGGTCACCGGGGAGCTGTTTTTT

d_gene: TRBD1
len: 17
abundance: -
j_gene: TRBJ2-1
v_gene: TRBV5-1
CDR3aa: CASSRAPTGGVYNEQFF
CDR3nt: TGCGCCAGCAGCAGAGCGCCAACAGGGGGCGTATACAATGAGCAGTTCTTC

d_gene: -
len: 14
abundance: -
j_gene: TRBJ1-6
v_gene: TRBV5-1
CDR3aa: CASRNRVGDSPLHF
CDR3nt: TGCGCCAGCAGGAACAGGGTTGGGGATTCACCCCTCCACTTT

d_gene: -
len: 13
abundance: -
j_gene: TRBJ1-2
v_gene: TRBV24-1
CDR3aa: CATSDRSGVGYTF
CDR3nt: TGTGCCACCAGTGATCGCTCAGGGGTAGGCTACACCTTC

d_gene: TRBD1
len: 14
abundance: -
j_gene: TRBJ1-5
v_gene: TRBV6-5
CDR3aa: CASSRQGRAQPQHF
CDR3nt: TGTGCCAGCAGTCGACAGGGCAGGGCTCAGCCCCAGCATTTT

d_gene: -
len: 16
abundance: -
j_gene: TRBJ2-2
v_gene: TRBV4-1
CDR3aa: CASSQETLRGTGELFF
CDR3nt: TGCGCCAGCAGCCAAGAGACCCTTCGAGGGACCGGGGAGCTGTTTTTT

d_gene: TRBD1
len: 15
abundance: -
j_gene: TRBJ1-1
v_gene: TRBV28
CDR3aa: CASSSWTTGATEAFF
CDR3nt: TGTGCCAGCAGTTCATGGACGACAGGGGCCACTGAAGCTTTCTTT

d_gene: -
len: 16
abundance: -
j_gene: TRBJ2-1
v_gene: TRBV5-1
CDR3aa: CASSLEPALSYNEQFF
CDR3nt: TGCGCCAGCAGCTTGGAACCAGCGCTCTCCTACAATGAGCAGTTCTTC

d_gene: TRBD1
len: 14
abundance: -
j_gene: TRBJ2-3
v_gene: TRBV28
CDR3aa: CASSLGGQGNTQYF
CDR3nt: TGTGCCAGCAGTTTGGGGGGACAGGGGAATACGCAGTATTTT

d_gene: TRBD1
len: 16
abundance: -
j_gene: TRBJ1-5
v_gene: TRBV30
CDR3aa: CAGKSGGRVGSQPQHF
CDR3nt: TGTGCCGGAAAGTCAGGGGGCAGGGTTGGGAGCCAGCCCCAGCATTTT

d_gene: -
len: 15
abundance: -
j_gene: TRBJ1-6
v_gene: TRBV9
CDR3aa: CASSVDGHPNSPLHF
CDR3nt: TGTGCCAGCAGCGTAGACGGACACCCGAATTCACCCCTCCACTTT

d_gene: TRBD1
len: 14
abundance: few
j_gene: TRBJ1-2
v_gene: TRBV11-3
CDR3aa: CARFLRGLLTGYTF
CDR3nt: TGTGCCAGATTCTTGAGGGGGCTCCTTACGGGCTACACCTTC

d_gene: -
len: 12
abundance: -
j_gene: TRBJ2-5
v_gene: TRBV14
CDR3aa: CASSQSSETQYF
CDR3nt: TGTGCCAGCAGCCAATCGTCAGAGACCCAGTACTTC

d_gene: -
len: 13
abundance: -
j_gene: TRBJ2-2
v_gene: TRBV3-1/TRBV3-2
CDR3aa: CASSQDRYRELFF
CDR3nt: TGTGCCAGCAGCCAAGACCGCTACCGGGAGCTGTTTTTT

d_gene: -
len: 14
abundance: -
j_gene: TRBJ2-7
v_gene: TRBV6-5
CDR3aa: CASSQTGFPYEQYF
CDR3nt: TGTGCCAGCAGCCAAACAGGGTTCCCCTACGAGCAGTACTTC

d_gene: -
len: 16
abundance: -
j_gene: TRBJ1-5
v_gene: TRBV4-1
CDR3aa: CASSRTQGEGDQPQHF
CDR3nt: TGCGCCAGCAGCCGGACACAGGGTGAGGGGGATCAGCCCCAGCATTTT

d_gene: -
len: 15
abundance: -
j_gene: TRBJ2-3
v_gene: TRBV10-1
CDR3aa: CASSDPSASTDTQYF
CDR3nt: TGCGCCAGCAGTGACCCTAGCGCCAGCACAGATACGCAGTATTTT

d_gene: TRBD2
len: 18
abundance: -
j_gene: TRBJ2-5
v_gene: TRBV5-1
CDR3aa: CASRSRRGGLAEQETQYF
CDR3nt: TGCGCCAGCAGGTCCCGGAGGGGGGGACTAGCGGAACAAGAGACCCAGTACTTC

d_gene: TRBD2
len: 16
abundance: -
j_gene: TRBJ2-3
v_gene: TRBV25-1
CDR3aa: CASSDLSTSGTDTQYF
CDR3nt: TGTGCCAGCAGTGACCTCTCGACTAGCGGCACAGATACGCAGTATTTT